The clone carrying this T cell receptor (beta chain) occurred many times. Its antigen remains unidentified. CDR3 size: 16 residues. Trimming took 7 bases from V and 6 from J; bases not matched to a gene: 12. Germline assignment: CDR1 MNHEY and CDR2 SVGEGT. This sample is drawn from a study of human T cells and chemical hapten exposure. Study conclusions and caveats: Significantly more large CDR3 similarity clusters arose among expanded TCRs than among controls.

The time point is: pre-sensitization, week 0. The sample's treatment: therapeutic diphenylcyclopropenone sensitization with weekly scalp DPC. Blood sampling occurred before each patch-test application. What the library attached to individual cDNA molecules were unique molecular identifiers. Using its own MiXCR run on the RACE reads, TCRdb lists one record per CDR3 protein. This sample has more than 75,000 distinct CDR3 sequences, with 9.6% found just once. Sequencing was performed on whole blood, taken in connection with sensitization to the hapten diphenylcyclopropenone (DPC). The sequence came from a woman in her 40s with alopecia areata. Some clones in this sample may be carry-over from other donors' samples. The chain combines TRBV6-2 or TRBV6-3 with TRBJ2-3; 11 bases are shared with TRBD2. CDR3 nucleotide sequence: TGTGCCAGCAACAAACTAGCGGGGGCGCTCGGGGATACGCAGTATTTT. This sequence encodes CASNKLAGALGDTQYF.